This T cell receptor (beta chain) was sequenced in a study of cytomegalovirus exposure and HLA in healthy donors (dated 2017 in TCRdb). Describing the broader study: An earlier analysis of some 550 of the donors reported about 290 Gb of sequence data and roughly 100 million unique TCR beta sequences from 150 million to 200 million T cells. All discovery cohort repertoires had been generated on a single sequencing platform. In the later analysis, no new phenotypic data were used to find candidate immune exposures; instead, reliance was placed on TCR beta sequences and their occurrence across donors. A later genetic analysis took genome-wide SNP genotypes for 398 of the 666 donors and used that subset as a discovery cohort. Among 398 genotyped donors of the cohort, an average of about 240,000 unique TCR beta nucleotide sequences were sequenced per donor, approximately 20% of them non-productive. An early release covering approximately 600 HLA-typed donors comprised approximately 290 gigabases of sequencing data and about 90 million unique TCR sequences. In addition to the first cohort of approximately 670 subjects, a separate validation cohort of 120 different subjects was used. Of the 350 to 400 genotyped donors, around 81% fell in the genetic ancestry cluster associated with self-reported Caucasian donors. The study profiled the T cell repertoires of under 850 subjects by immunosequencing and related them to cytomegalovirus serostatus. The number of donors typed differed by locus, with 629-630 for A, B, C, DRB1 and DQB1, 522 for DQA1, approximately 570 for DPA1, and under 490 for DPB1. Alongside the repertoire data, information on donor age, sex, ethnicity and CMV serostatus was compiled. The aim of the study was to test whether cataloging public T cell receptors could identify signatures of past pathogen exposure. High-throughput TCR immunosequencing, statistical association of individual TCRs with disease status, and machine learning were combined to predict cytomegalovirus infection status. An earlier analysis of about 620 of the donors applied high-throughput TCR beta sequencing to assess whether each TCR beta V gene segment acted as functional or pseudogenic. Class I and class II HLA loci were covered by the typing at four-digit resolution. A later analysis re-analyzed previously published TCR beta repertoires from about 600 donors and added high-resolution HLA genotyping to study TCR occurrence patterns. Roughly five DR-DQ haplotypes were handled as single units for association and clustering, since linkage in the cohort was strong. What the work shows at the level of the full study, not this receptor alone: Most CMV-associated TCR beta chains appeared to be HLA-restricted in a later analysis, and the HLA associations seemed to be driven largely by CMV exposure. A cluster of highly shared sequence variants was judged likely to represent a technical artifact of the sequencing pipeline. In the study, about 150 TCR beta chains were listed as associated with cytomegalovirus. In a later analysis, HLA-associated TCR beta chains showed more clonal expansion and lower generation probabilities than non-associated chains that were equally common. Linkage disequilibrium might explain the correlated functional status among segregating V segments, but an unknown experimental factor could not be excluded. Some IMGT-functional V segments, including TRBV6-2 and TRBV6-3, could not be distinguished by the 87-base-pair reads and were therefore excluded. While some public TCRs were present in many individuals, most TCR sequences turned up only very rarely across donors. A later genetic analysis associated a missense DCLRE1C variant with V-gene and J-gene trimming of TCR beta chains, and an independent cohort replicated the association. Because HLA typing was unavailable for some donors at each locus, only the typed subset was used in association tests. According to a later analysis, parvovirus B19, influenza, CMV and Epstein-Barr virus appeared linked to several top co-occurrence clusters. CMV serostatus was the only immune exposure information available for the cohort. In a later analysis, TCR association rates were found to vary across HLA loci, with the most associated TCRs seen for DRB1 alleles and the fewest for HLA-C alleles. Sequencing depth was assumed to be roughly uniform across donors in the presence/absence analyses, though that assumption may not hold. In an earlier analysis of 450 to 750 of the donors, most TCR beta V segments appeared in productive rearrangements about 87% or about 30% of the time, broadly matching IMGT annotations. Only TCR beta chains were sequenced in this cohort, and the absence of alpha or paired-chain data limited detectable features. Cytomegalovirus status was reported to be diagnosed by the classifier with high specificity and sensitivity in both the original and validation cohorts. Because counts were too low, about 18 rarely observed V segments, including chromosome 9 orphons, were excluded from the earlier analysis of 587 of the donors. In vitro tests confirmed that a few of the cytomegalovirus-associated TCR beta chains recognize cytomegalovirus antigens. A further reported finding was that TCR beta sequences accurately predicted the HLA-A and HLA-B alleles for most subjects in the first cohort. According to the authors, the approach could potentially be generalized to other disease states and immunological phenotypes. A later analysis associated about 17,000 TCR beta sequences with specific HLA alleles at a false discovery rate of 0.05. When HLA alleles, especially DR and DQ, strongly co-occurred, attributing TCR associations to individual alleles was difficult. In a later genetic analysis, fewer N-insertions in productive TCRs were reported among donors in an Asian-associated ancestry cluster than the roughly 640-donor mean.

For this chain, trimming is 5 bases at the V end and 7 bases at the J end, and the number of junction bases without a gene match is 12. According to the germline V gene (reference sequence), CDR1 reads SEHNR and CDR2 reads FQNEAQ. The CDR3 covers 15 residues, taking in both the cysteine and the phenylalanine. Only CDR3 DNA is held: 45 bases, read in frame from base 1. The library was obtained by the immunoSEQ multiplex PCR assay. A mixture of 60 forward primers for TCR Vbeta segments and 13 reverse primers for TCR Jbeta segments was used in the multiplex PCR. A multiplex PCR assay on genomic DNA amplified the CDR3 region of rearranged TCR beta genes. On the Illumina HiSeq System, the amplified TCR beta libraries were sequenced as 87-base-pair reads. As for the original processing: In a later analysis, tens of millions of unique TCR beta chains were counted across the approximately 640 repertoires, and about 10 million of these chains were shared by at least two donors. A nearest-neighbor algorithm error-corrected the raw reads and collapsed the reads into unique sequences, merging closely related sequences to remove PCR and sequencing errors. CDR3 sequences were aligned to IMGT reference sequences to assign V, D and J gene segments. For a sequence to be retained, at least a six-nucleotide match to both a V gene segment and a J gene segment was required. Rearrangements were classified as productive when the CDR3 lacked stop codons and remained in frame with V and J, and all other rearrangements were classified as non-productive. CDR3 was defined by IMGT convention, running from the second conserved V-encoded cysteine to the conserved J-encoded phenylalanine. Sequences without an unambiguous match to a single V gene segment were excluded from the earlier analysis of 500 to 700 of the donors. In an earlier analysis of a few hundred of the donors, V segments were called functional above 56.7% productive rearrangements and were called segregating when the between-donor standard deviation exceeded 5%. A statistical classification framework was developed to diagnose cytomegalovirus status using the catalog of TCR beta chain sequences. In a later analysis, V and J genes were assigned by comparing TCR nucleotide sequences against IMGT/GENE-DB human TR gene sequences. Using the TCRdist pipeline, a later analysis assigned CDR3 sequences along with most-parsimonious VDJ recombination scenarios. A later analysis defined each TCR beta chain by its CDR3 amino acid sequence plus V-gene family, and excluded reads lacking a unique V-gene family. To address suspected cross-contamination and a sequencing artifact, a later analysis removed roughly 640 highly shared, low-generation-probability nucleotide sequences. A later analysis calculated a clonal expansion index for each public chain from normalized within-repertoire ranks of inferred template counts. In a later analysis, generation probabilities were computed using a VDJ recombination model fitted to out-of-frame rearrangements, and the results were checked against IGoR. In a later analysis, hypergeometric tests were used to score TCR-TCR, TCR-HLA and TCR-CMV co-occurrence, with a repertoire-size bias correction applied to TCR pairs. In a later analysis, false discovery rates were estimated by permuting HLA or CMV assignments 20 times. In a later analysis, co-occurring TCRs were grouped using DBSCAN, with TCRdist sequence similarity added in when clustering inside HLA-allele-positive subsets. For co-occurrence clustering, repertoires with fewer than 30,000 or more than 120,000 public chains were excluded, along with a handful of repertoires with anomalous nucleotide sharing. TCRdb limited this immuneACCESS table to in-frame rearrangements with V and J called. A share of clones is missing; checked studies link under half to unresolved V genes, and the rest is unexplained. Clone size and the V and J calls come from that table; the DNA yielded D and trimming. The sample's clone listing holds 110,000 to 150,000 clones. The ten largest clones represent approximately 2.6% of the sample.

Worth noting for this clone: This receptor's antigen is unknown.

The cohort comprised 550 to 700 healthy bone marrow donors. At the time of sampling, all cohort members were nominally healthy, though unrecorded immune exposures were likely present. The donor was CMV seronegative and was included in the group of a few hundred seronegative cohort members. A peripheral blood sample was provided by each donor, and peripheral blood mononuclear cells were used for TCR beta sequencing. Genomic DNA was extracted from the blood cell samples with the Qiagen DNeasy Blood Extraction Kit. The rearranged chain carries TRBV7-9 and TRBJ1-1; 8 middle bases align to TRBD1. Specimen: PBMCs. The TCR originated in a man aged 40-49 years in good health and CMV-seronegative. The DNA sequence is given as TGTGCCAGCAGCGGACAGGGTTCCGAATTCGGTGAAGCTTTCTTT. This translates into CASSGQGSEFGEAFF.